This is a list of T cell receptor beta chains from one sample in a study of T cells in Graves' hyperthyroidism and ophthalmopathy. Via MiXCR, TCRdb re-called the multiplex PCR reads, giving one row per CDR3 protein. Here the sample spans 350,000 to 450,000 distinct CDR3 sequences, about 14% being singletons. The sequenced material came from blood. These receptor sequences come from a woman between 55 and 75 years old with Graves' hyperthyroidism. The CDR3 runs from the conserved cysteine through the conserved F or W. The D gene is left open where the match is weak. The size field is filled for only some rows; it gives once, few, many or a size class.

CDR3 DNA: TGTGCCAGCAGAGACAGCGGGGAGACCCAGTACTTC
CDR3 protein: CASRDSGETQYF
J gene: TRBJ2-5
D gene: -
V gene: TRBV2
clone size: many

CDR3 DNA: TGTGCCAGCCGGGACAGGGAGTTTTGGGAGCAGTACTTC
CDR3 protein: CASRDREFWEQYF
J gene: TRBJ2-7
D gene: TRBD1
V gene: TRBV6-2/TRBV6-3
clone size: -

CDR3 DNA: TGTGCCAGCAGCCCCTGGACAGCGAACACCGGGGAGCTGTTTTTT
CDR3 protein: CASSPWTANTGELFF
J gene: TRBJ2-2
D gene: -
V gene: TRBV5-8
clone size: many

CDR3 DNA: TGTGCCTGGAGTGTCTCGGGAAGATTTGAAAAACTGTTTTTT
CDR3 protein: CAWSVSGRFEKLFF
J gene: TRBJ1-4
D gene: -
V gene: TRBV30
clone size: many

CDR3 DNA: TGTGCCAGCAGCTTAGACCCGGGGGGGGGCACAGATACGCAGTATTTT
CDR3 protein: CASSLDPGGGTDTQYF
J gene: TRBJ2-3
D gene: TRBD2
V gene: TRBV11-2
clone size: -

CDR3 DNA: TGCGCCAGCAGCTTGGAGGGGTTCCGTGGCTACACCTTC
CDR3 protein: CASSLEGFRGYTF
J gene: TRBJ1-2
D gene: -
V gene: TRBV5-1
clone size: many

CDR3 DNA: TGTGCCAGCAGTCGGCGGGGGACCGGCTACACCTTC
CDR3 protein: CASSRRGTGYTF
J gene: TRBJ1-2
D gene: -
V gene: TRBV11-2
clone size: many

CDR3 DNA: TGTGCCAGCAGCCAGACAGTAGCGGGAGGGGGCACAGATACGCAGTATTTT
CDR3 protein: CASSQTVAGGGTDTQYF
J gene: TRBJ2-3
D gene: TRBD2
V gene: TRBV3-1
clone size: many

CDR3 DNA: TGTGCCAGCAGTTTGGCGGGGGGGCGACTGAGCACCGGGGAGCTGTTTTTT
CDR3 protein: CASSLAGGRLSTGELFF
J gene: TRBJ2-2
D gene: TRBD2
V gene: TRBV27
clone size: few

CDR3 DNA: TGTGCCAGCAGCTTAGAAGCAGGGAACACTGAAGCTTTCTTT
CDR3 protein: CASSLEAGNTEAFF
J gene: TRBJ1-1
D gene: -
V gene: TRBV7-8
clone size: medium-sized

CDR3 DNA: TGTGCCAGCATTGGACAGGGGGCGGGGGAAAAACTGTTTTTT
CDR3 protein: CASIGQGAGEKLFF
J gene: TRBJ1-4
D gene: TRBD1
V gene: TRBV2
clone size: many

CDR3 DNA: TGTGCCAGTAGGCCACAGGGGCGTCCTAACTATGGCTACACCTTC
CDR3 protein: CASRPQGRPNYGYTF
J gene: TRBJ1-2
D gene: TRBD1
V gene: TRBV19
clone size: many

CDR3 DNA: TGCAGTGCTAGAGAGGCTAGCGGGGGTCGTTACAATGAGCAGTTCTTC
CDR3 protein: CSAREASGGRYNEQFF
J gene: TRBJ2-1
D gene: TRBD2
V gene: TRBV20-1
clone size: many

CDR3 DNA: TGTGCCAGCAGCTTAGCGTCAGCGGGAGTGACGTGGGGGACGCAGTATTTT
CDR3 protein: CASSLASAGVTWGTQYF
J gene: TRBJ2-3
D gene: TRBD2
V gene: TRBV11-2
clone size: many

CDR3 DNA: TGCAGCGTTGAAGAGGGGTGGGAGGGGTACAACTATGGCTACACCTTC
CDR3 protein: CSVEEGWEGYNYGYTF
J gene: TRBJ1-2
D gene: -
V gene: TRBV29-1
clone size: many

CDR3 DNA: TGTGCCAGCAGTTCTCTGCGGTATGAAAAACTGTTTTTT
CDR3 protein: CASSSLRYEKLFF
J gene: TRBJ1-4
D gene: -
V gene: TRBV27
clone size: many

CDR3 DNA: TGTGCCAGCAGCCTCCAAGGGGCGGTGGGCCTCAACACTGAAGCTTTCTTT
CDR3 protein: CASSLQGAVGLNTEAFF
J gene: TRBJ1-1
D gene: -
V gene: TRBV2
clone size: -

CDR3 DNA: TGTGCCAGCTCACCATCGGGCAGGGTTACTGAAGCTTTCTTT
CDR3 protein: CASSPSGRVTEAFF
J gene: TRBJ1-1
D gene: -
V gene: TRBV18
clone size: few

CDR3 DNA: TGTGCCAGCAGCCTGGGCGGGAGTTCAGATACGCAGCATTTT
CDR3 protein: CASSLGGSSDTQHF
J gene: TRBJ1-5
D gene: -
V gene: TRBV7-9
clone size: few

CDR3 DNA: TGTGCCAGCAGTTTAGCCATAAACACTGAAGCTTTCTTT
CDR3 protein: CASSLAINTEAFF
J gene: TRBJ1-1
D gene: -
V gene: TRBV27
clone size: many

CDR3 DNA: TGTGCCAGCAGCGATCAGGGACTAGCGGTCAATGAGCAGTTCTTC
CDR3 protein: CASSDQGLAVNEQFF
J gene: TRBJ2-1
D gene: TRBD2
V gene: TRBV7-2
clone size: -

CDR3 DNA: TGTGCCACCAGGTCAGGGGGTGGCACTGAAGCTTTCTTT
CDR3 protein: CATRSGGGTEAFF
J gene: TRBJ1-1
D gene: TRBD1
V gene: TRBV24-1
clone size: many

CDR3 DNA: TGCAGTGCTAGACGGACAGGGGGCTGGCAGCCCCAGCATTTT
CDR3 protein: CSARRTGGWQPQHF
J gene: TRBJ1-5
D gene: TRBD1
V gene: TRBV20-1
clone size: -

CDR3 DNA: TGCAGTGCAAACACAGGGGGAGGCACAGATACGCAGTATTTT
CDR3 protein: CSANTGGGTDTQYF
J gene: TRBJ2-3
D gene: TRBD1
V gene: TRBV20-1
clone size: few

CDR3 DNA: TGTGCCAGCAGTCCCACTTTCGGGACAGGGGGGTACGAGCAGTACTTC
CDR3 protein: CASSPTFGTGGYEQYF
J gene: TRBJ2-7
D gene: TRBD1
V gene: TRBV27
clone size: -

CDR3 DNA: TGTGCCAGCAGCTTAGTAACGTCAGATACGCAGTATTTT
CDR3 protein: CASSLVTSDTQYF
J gene: TRBJ2-3
D gene: -
V gene: TRBV7-9
clone size: -

CDR3 DNA: TGTGCCAGCAGCCCCGGCGGTTTCCGGACAGATACGCAGTATTTT
CDR3 protein: CASSPGGFRTDTQYF
J gene: TRBJ2-3
D gene: -
V gene: TRBV7-2
clone size: many

CDR3 DNA: TGTGCCAGTAGTGGGGAACGCGGCTCCTACAATGAGCAGTTCTTC
CDR3 protein: CASSGERGSYNEQFF
J gene: TRBJ2-1
D gene: -
V gene: TRBV19
clone size: -

CDR3 DNA: TGTGCCAGCAGTCACACTCGGGGGAGAACAGAAGGAAACACCATATATTTT
CDR3 protein: CASSHTRGRTEGNTIYF
J gene: TRBJ1-3
D gene: -
V gene: TRBV27
clone size: many

CDR3 DNA: TGTGCCAGCAGACCGGGACTAGCGGGAGGTAACACAGATACGCAGTATTTT
CDR3 protein: CASRPGLAGGNTDTQYF
J gene: TRBJ2-3
D gene: TRBD2
V gene: TRBV11-2
clone size: many

CDR3 DNA: TGTGCCAGCAGCCATCTGGTGAGCTACGAGCAGTACTTC
CDR3 protein: CASSHLVSYEQYF
J gene: TRBJ2-7
D gene: -
V gene: TRBV3-1
clone size: many

CDR3 DNA: TGTGCCCGAATTAGAGGGGACTATGGCTACACCTTC
CDR3 protein: CARIRGDYGYTF
J gene: TRBJ1-2
D gene: -
V gene: TRBV30
clone size: many

CDR3 DNA: TGTGCCAGCAGTGGACAGGGGTTATCCAATGAGCAGTTCTTC
CDR3 protein: CASSGQGLSNEQFF
J gene: TRBJ2-1
D gene: TRBD1
V gene: TRBV6-1
clone size: few

CDR3 DNA: TGCGCCAGCAGCCCCATGACCTCGGGGTCCTACGAGCAGTACTTC
CDR3 protein: CASSPMTSGSYEQYF
J gene: TRBJ2-7
D gene: -
V gene: TRBV5-1
clone size: many

CDR3 DNA: TGCGCCAGCAGCCGGGACAGGGATGAAAAACTGTTTTTT
CDR3 protein: CASSRDRDEKLFF
J gene: TRBJ1-4
D gene: TRBD1
V gene: TRBV5-1
clone size: many

CDR3 DNA: TGTGCCAGCAGCGTTGGGCGGGAGGCGGTCGAGCAGTACTTC
CDR3 protein: CASSVGREAVEQYF
J gene: TRBJ2-7
D gene: TRBD2
V gene: TRBV9
clone size: few

CDR3 DNA: TGTGCCAGCAGCCGGAGTGCAGATACGCAGTATTTT
CDR3 protein: CASSRSADTQYF
J gene: TRBJ2-3
D gene: -
V gene: TRBV12-3/TRBV12-4
clone size: many